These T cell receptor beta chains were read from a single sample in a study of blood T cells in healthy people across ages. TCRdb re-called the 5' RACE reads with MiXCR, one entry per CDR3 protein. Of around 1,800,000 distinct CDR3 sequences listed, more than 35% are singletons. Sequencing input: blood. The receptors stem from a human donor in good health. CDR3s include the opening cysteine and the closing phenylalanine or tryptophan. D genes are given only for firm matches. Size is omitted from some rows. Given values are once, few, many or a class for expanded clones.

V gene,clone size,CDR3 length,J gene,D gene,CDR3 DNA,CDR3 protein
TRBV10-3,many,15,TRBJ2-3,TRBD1,TGTGCCATCAGTGAACGGGACAGGGGGACAGATACGCAGTATTTT,CAISERDRGTDTQYF
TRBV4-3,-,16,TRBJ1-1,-,TGCGCCAGCAGCCAACACCTGGGACAATTGAACACTGAAGCTTTCTTT,CASSQHLGQLNTEAFF
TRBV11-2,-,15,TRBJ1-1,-,TGTGCCAGCAGCTTCCAGACGGTCATCGGCACTGAAGCTTTCTTT,CASSFQTVIGTEAFF
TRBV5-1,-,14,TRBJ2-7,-,TGCGCCAGCAGCATCGGGACCCTTAATTACGAGCAGTACTTC,CASSIGTLNYEQYF
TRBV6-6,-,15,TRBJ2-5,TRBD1,TGTGCCAGCACTACGGACAGGGGTCCTCAAGAGACCCAGTACTTC,CASTTDRGPQETQYF
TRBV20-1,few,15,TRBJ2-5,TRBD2,TGCAGTGCTAGATCCTTGCGGGGGGGCCGAGAGACCCAGTACTTC,CSARSLRGGRETQYF
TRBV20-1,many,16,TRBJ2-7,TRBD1,TGCAGTGCTAGTGCGTTGGGACAGTACTTCTCCTACGAGCAGTACTTC,CSASALGQYFSYEQYF
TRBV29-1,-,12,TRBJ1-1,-,TGCAGCCTCCAGGGTAAAGGCACTGAAGCTTTCTTT,CSLQGKGTEAFF
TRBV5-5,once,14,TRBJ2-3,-,TGTACCAGCAGCCTGATCGCTTTAACGGATACGCAGTATTTT,CTSSLIALTDTQYF
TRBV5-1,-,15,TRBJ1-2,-,TGCGCCAGCAGCTTGGCCGGGGCAGGGCCCTATGGCTACACCTTC,CASSLAGAGPYGYTF
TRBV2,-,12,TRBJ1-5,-,TGTGCCAGCAGGAGCTCCGATCAGCCCCAGCATTTT,CASRSSDQPQHF
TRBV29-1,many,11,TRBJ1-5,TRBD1,TGCAGCGTCGGTGGGACAGGGACTCAGCATTTT,CSVGGTGTQHF
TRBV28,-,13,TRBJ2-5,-,TGTGCCAGCAGTTTCGGCAGTGGGAAGACCCAGTACTTC,CASSFGSGKTQYF
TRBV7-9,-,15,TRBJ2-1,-,TGTGCCGCGGCCGGCGGGCGGAGCTCCTACAATGAGCAGTTCTTC,CAAAGGRSSYNEQFF
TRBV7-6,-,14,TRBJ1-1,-,TGTGCCAGCAGCCCTACTAGGGGGAACACTGAAGCTTTCTTT,CASSPTRGNTEAFF
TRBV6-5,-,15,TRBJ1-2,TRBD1,TGTGCCAGCAGACTCCGGGACAGGGGCAGTGTTGGCTACACCTTC,CASRLRDRGSVGYTF
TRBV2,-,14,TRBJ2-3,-,TGTGCCAGCAGCAGAGTAGCGACCACAGATACGCAGTATTTT,CASSRVATTDTQYF
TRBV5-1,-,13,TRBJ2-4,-,TGCGCCAGCAGCGGAACAGGGACGAACATTCAGTACTTC,CASSGTGTNIQYF
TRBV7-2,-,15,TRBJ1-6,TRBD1,TGTGCCAGCAGCTCCTCCGGGACAGGGCGATTACCCCTCCACTTT,CASSSSGTGRLPLHF
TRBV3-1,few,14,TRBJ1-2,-,TGTGCCAGCAGCCAAGTCGGCGGGGGGCCTGGCTACACCTTC,CASSQVGGGPGYTF
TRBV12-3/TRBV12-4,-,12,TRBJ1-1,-,TGTGCCAGCAGTTCCAACGGACCCGAAGCTTTCTTT,CASSSNGPEAFF
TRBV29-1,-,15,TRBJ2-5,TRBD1,TGCAGCGGTCTGCAGGGACAGGGGGGAAAAGAGGCCCAGTACTTC,CSGLQGQGGKEAQYF
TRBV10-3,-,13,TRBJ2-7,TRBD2,TGTGCCACCGCCAGGCCGGGGGGCTACGAGCAGTACTTC,CATARPGGYEQYF
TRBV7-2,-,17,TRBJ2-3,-,TGTGCCAGCAGCTTAGAGAATTGGGGCTCAAGCACAGATACGCAGTATTTT,CASSLENWGSSTDTQYF
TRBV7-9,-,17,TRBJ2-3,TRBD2,TGTGCCAGCAGCCCAGGACTAGCGGGGGCCTTCACAGATACGCAGTATTTT,CASSPGLAGAFTDTQYF
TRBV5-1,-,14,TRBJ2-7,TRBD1,TGCACCAGCAGCTTGTGGGACAGTAATTACGAGCAGTACTTC,CTSSLWDSNYEQYF
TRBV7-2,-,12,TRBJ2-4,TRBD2,TGTGCCAGCAGCTTAGTGGGGGGGTCTCAGTACTTC,CASSLVGGSQYF
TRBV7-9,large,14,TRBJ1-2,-,TGTGCCAGCAGCCGGGGATGGGTTGGTGATGGCTACACCTTC,CASSRGWVGDGYTF
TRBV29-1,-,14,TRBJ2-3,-,TGCAGCGTTGAAAGGCGGTTAAGCACAGATACGCAGTATTTT,CSVERRLSTDTQYF
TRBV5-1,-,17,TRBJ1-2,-,TGCGCCAGCAGCTCTAGAGACCCCAGGGTGAGCGCGTCGGGCTACACCTTC,CASSSRDPRVSASGYTF